This TCR beta chain was sequenced for a study of Ad26.COV2.S vaccination and SARS-CoV-2 variants. General observations from the study: People given the vaccine had a wider spike-specific TCR breadth than placebo recipients did.

Method: immunoSEQ multiplex PCR; TCRdb's copy keeps in-frame clones and lacks some. The table shows approximately 400,000 clones, with 90% to 95% occurring only once. The germline gives CDR1 SEHNR, CDR2 FQNEAQ (reference sequence). This CDR3 has 14 residues. The V segment lost 6 bases and the J segment 1 base; nucleotides outside the gene matches: 5. Turning to this clone: As yet, its antigen is unknown.

Sequenced material: peripheral blood, taken after recovery from COVID-19. The clonotype was recovered from a human donor who had recovered from COVID-19. The rearrangement uses TRBV7-9 and TRBJ1-1; TRBD1 aligns across 7 bases. The CDR3 DNA reads TGTGCCAGCAGTATGACAGGGAGGAACACTGAAGCTTTCTTT. Residues: CASSMTGRNTEAFF. Combining the CDR3 with reference TRBV7-9 and TRBJ1-1 gives the whole variable domain DTGVSQNPRHKITKRGQNVTFRCDPISEHNRLYWYRQTLGQGPEFLTYFQNEAQLEKSRLLSDRFSAERPKGSFSTLEIQRTEQGDSAMYLCASSMTGRNTEAFFGQGTRLTVV.